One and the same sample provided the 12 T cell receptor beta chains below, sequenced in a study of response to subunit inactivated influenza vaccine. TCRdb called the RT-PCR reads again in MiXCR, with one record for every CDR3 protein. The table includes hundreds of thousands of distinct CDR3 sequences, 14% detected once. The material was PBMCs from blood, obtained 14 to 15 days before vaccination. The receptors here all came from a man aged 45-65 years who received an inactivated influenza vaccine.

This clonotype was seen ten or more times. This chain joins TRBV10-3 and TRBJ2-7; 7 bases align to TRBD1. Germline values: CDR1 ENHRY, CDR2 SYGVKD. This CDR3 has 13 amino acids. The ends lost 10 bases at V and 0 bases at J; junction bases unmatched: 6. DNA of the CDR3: TGTGCCACCGTTGGGACAGACTCCTACGAGCAGTACTTC. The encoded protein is CATVGTDSYEQYF.

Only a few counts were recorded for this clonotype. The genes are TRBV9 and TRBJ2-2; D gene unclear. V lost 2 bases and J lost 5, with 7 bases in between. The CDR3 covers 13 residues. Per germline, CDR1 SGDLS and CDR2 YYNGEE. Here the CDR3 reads CASSVAPTGELFF. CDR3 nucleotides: TGTGCCAGCAGCGTCGCCCCGACCGGGGAGCTGTTTTTT.

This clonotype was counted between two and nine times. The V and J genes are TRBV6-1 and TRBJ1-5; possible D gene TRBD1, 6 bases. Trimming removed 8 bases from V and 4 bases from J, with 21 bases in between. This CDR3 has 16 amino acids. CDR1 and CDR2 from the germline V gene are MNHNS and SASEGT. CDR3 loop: CASYRGGYPINQPQHF. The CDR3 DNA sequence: TGTGCCAGCTATAGGGGGGGATACCCCATAAATCAGCCCCAGCATTTT.

The CDR3 here is CASSYSRELYNSPLHF. In DNA, the CDR3 is TGTGCCAGCAGTTACTCGAGAGAGTTGTATAATTCACCCCTCCACTTT. The chain is built from TRBV6-5 and TRBJ1-6; D is unresolved. V was shortened by 0 bases and J by 4 bases, with 10 bases between the two germline ends. This CDR3 is built from 16 residues. Germline V gives CDR1 MNHEY, CDR2 SVGAGI.

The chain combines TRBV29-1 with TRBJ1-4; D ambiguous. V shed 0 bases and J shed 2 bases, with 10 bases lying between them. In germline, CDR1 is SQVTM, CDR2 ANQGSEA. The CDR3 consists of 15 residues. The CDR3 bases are TGCAGCGTTGAAGAGAGTCCGGGGACTAATGAAAAACTGTTTTTT. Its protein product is CSVEESPGTNEKLFF.

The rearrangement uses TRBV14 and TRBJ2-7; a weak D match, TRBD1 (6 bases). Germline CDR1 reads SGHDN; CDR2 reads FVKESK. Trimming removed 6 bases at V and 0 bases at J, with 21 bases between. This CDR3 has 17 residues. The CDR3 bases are TGTGCCAGCAGTCCAACTGGGGGCAGCATTATCTCCTACGAGCAGTACTTC. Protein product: CASSPTGGSIISYEQYF.

The CDR3 reads CASSPQGVATEAFF. The CDR3 DNA is TGTGCCAGCAGTCCACAGGGGGTAGCCACTGAAGCTTTCTTT. The chain couples TRBV2 to TRBJ1-1; 8 nucleotides agree with TRBD1. The CDR3 totals 14 residues. With 5 bases clipped from V and 4 bases from J, the junction kept 6 bases outside the gene matches. Germline CDR1 reads SNHLY; CDR2 reads FYNNEI.

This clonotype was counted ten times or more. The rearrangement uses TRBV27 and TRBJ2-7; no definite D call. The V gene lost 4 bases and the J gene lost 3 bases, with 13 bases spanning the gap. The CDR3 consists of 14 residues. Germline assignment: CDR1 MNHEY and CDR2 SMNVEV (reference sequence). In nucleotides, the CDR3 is TGTGCCAGCAGTTCCCTGGATTTTCTCTACGAGCAGTACTTC. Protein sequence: CASSSLDFLYEQYF.

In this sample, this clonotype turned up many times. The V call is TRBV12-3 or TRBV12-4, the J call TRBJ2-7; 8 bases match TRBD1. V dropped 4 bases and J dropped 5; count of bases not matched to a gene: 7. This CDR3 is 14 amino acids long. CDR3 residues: CASSSRDRSHEQYF. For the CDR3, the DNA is TGTGCCAGCAGTTCCCGGGACAGGAGTCACGAGCAGTACTTC.

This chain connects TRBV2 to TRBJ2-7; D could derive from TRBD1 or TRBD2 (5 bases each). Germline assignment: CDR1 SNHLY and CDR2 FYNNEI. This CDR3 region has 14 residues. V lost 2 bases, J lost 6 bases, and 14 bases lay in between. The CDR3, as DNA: TGTGCCAGCAGTGAATGGGACGCCCGGTCCGAGCAGTACTTC. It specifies CASSEWDARSEQYF.

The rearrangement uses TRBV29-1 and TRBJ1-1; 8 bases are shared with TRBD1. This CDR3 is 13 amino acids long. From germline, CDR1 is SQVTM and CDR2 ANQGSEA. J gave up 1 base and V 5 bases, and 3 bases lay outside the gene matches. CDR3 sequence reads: CSVRGQANTEAFF. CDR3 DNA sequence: TGCAGCGTTAGGGGACAGGCGAACACTGAAGCTTTCTTT.

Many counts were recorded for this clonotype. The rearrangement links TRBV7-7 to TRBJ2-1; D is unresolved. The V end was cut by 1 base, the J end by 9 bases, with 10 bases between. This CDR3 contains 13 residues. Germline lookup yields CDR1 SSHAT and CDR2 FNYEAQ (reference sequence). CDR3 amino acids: CASSLDGGSEQFF. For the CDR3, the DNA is TGTGCCAGCAGCTTAGATGGTGGCAGTGAGCAGTTCTTC.